This TCR beta chain was identified in a study of early stage breast cancer tumors. The overall study: Twelve of the 16 invasive tumors were ER+, PR+ and HER2-.

Blood replicates held 0.5 ug DNA, tumor or normal breast roughly 1.5 ug, two each. Profiled with immunoSEQ multiplex PCR; TCRdb holds only in-frame clones, not every one. The sample holds approximately 52,000 clones; roughly four fifths are singletons and the top ten take about 1.5%. This CDR3 is 15 amino acids long. J gave up 5 bases and V 6 bases, and 6 bases lay outside the gene matches. Germline lookup yields CDR1 MDHEN and CDR2 SYDVKM. The sample comprised blood. V gene TRBV28 combines with J gene TRBJ2-2; 10 bases line up with TRBD2. This TCR was recovered from a person aged 45 to 59 with breast cancer. This chain's CDR3 is CASSPAGGPTGELFF. The DNA for the CDR3 is TGTGCCAGCAGCCCAGCGGGGGGGCCGACCGGGGAGCTGTTTTTT.